The rows below give T cell receptor beta chains drawn from one sample of a study of cytomegalovirus exposure and HLA in healthy donors. The method was immunoSEQ multiplex PCR; TCRdb's version includes in-frame clones alone and lacks a portion of them. The table lists under 150,000 clones, 72% of them singletons. Sequenced material: PBMCs. The origin of the receptors is a man between 40 and 49 years old in good health and CMV-seronegative. Both conserved end residues are part of each CDR3. A D gene is named only where the DNA matches it firmly. A row's size may be missing; if present it is once, few, many or a size class.

V,D,J,size,CDR3,DNA
TRBV28,.,TRBJ1-5,.,CASSLGMGQTFSNQPQHF,.
TRBV4-1,.,TRBJ1-3,.,CASSQDQVHSGNTIYF,TGCGCCAGCAGCCAAGACCAGGTCCACTCTGGAAACACCATATATTTT
TRBV6-1,TRBD1,TRBJ1-5,.,CASSETLRGLGQPQHF,TGTGCCAGCAGTGAAACCCTCAGGGGGCTCGGGCAGCCCCAGCATTTT
TRBV19,.,TRBJ2-1,few,CASRGQHNSYNEQFF,TGTGCCAGTAGAGGACAGCATAACTCCTACAATGAGCAGTTCTTC
TRBV11-2,.,TRBJ2-7,.,CASSLSRQTRPEEQYF,TGTGCCAGCAGCTTATCTCGACAGACGCGCCCGGAGGAGCAGTACTTC
TRBV9,.,TRBJ1-2,.,CASSVSPYYGYTF,TGTGCCAGCAGCGTGTCTCCCTACTATGGCTACACCTTC
TRBV12-5,.,TRBJ1-5,few,CASVRAGPEPQHF,TGTGCTAGTGTCAGGGCCGGGCCGGAGCCCCAGCATTTT
TRBV9,.,TRBJ1-1,.,CASSGTGRDTEAFF,TGTGCCAGCAGCGGCACAGGTCGGGACACTGAAGCTTTCTTT
TRBV5-6,.,TRBJ1-3,.,CASSLGAAGNTIYF,TGTGCCAGCAGCTTGGGGGCAGCTGGAAACACCATATATTTT
TRBV15,TRBD2,TRBJ2-7,few,CATSRDSGTSGGANYEQYF,TGTGCCACCAGCAGAGACTCAGGGACTAGCGGGGGGGCGAACTACGAGCAGTACTTC
TRBV18,.,TRBJ2-3,.,CASSPTASTDTQYF,TGTGCCAGCTCACCGACAGCTAGCACAGATACGCAGTATTTT
TRBV5-1,.,TRBJ2-5,few,CASSLAMGATETQYF,TGCGCCAGCAGCTTGGCTATGGGGGCGACCGAGACCCAGTACTTC
TRBV2,.,TRBJ1-2,once,CASSERHTYGYTF,TGTGCCAGCAGTGAACGACACACCTATGGCTACACCTTC
TRBV5-1,TRBD1,TRBJ1-1,.,CASSVAGGYTEAFF,TGCGCCAGCAGCGTGGCAGGGGGGTACACTGAAGCTTTCTTT
TRBV18,.,TRBJ1-2,.,CASSPGQNYGYTF,TGTGCCAGCTCACCTGGACAGAACTATGGCTACACCTTC
TRBV9,.,TRBJ2-3,few,CASSVAGVTDTQYF,TGTGCCAGCAGCGTAGCGGGGGTGACAGATACGCAGTATTTT
TRBV5-1,TRBD2,TRBJ2-1,.,CASSLSSGASYNEQFF,TGCGCCAGCAGCTTGTCCAGCGGGGCGTCCTACAATGAGCAGTTCTTC
TRBV18,.,TRBJ1-1,.,CASSPASGPDKAFF,TGTGCCAGCTCACCCGCGTCAGGGCCGGATAAAGCTTTCTTT
TRBV5-6,.,TRBJ2-3,few,CASSLVAGADTQYF,TGTGCCAGCAGCTTGGTGGCAGGGGCAGATACGCAGTATTTT
TRBV7-7,.,TRBJ2-1,.,CASSPGPTGNEQFF,TGTGCCAGCAGCCCCGGCCCTACAGGCAATGAGCAGTTCTTC
TRBV2,.,TRBJ2-5,.,CASSGGTGRGRETQYF,TGTGCCAGCAGTGGGGGCACCGGGCGGGGGCGCGAGACCCAGTACTTC
TRBV5-4,TRBD2,TRBJ2-6,once,CASSRVAGNSGANVLTF,TGTGCCAGCAGCCGGGTAGCGGGTAACTCTGGGGCCAACGTCCTGACTTTC
TRBV21-1,.,TRBJ2-3,.,CASPPAHTDTQYF,TGTGCCAGCCCCCCAGCGCACACAGATACGCAGTATTTT
TRBV7-2,.,TRBJ1-4,.,CASSLVYRLGRNEKLFF,TGTGCCAGCAGCCTTGTTTATAGACTGGGGCGAAATGAAAAACTGTTTTTT
TRBV20-1,.,TRBJ2-1,.,CSAYLGTRQFF,TGCAGTGCTTATCTCGGGACTCGACAGTTCTTC
TRBV6-5,.,TRBJ1-1,few,CASSYSVETEAFF,TGTGCCAGCAGTTACTCCGTGGAGACCGAAGCTTTCTTT
TRBV5-6,.,TRBJ1-2,.,CASSLVTGNGYTF,TGTGCCAGCAGCCTCGTGACAGGCAATGGCTACACCTTC
TRBV6-5,.,TRBJ2-7,few,CASSYIGAGVDEQYF,TGTGCCAGCAGTTACATAGGGGCAGGGGTGGACGAGCAGTACTTC
TRBV15,TRBD2,TRBJ2-3,few,CATSREGTSGTDTQYF,TGTGCCACCAGCAGAGAGGGGACTAGCGGGACAGATACGCAGTATTTT
TRBV28,TRBD2,TRBJ2-7,few,CASSVPSGGSYEQYF,TGTGCCAGCAGTGTCCCATCGGGAGGCTCCTACGAGCAGTACTTC
TRBV10-2,TRBD1,TRBJ1-5,.,CASSEWVGQGAVRSNQPQHF,TGCGCCAGCAGTGAGTGGGTTGGACAGGGGGCGGTTCGGAGCAATCAGCCCCAGCATTTT